A selection of T cell receptor beta chains follows, all from one sample in a study of blood T cells in healthy people across ages. Using its own MiXCR run on the 5' RACE reads, TCRdb lists one record per CDR3 protein. The sample holds 700,000 to 850,000 distinct CDR3 sequences, roughly 35% seen once. Sequenced input: blood. These receptor sequences come from a man aged 18 to 29 in good health. Each CDR3 is given with its conserved first and last residue. D genes are given only for firm matches. Expanded clones get a size class; other rows say once, few or many, or leave the size out.

V: TRBV20-1
size: many
J: TRBJ2-6
D: NA
DNA: TGCAGTGCTAGAGATCTATCCTCTGGGGCCAACGTCCTGACTTTC
CDR3: CSARDLSSGANVLTF

V: TRBV20-1
size: NA
J: TRBJ1-5
D: NA
DNA: TGCAGTGCTCGACCAGGAAGCAATCAGCCCCAGCATTTT
CDR3: CSARPGSNQPQHF

V: TRBV10-3
size: NA
J: TRBJ2-5
D: NA
DNA: TGTGCCATCAGTGTATCCGGGGCAGAGACCCAGTACTTC
CDR3: CAISVSGAETQYF

V: TRBV28
size: few
J: TRBJ2-5
D: TRBD1
DNA: TGTGCCAGCAACCCAGGGGGCTTGAAGACCCAGTACTTC
CDR3: CASNPGGLKTQYF

V: TRBV3-1
size: few
J: TRBJ2-4
D: NA
DNA: TGTGCCAGCAGCCAAGGGCCAGGGCGGGAAAACATTCAGTACTTC
CDR3: CASSQGPGRENIQYF

V: TRBV20-1
size: few
J: TRBJ2-5
D: NA
DNA: TGCAGTGTTAACAGGGAGACCCAGTACTTC
CDR3: CSVNRETQYF

V: TRBV11-1
size: NA
J: TRBJ2-3
D: NA
DNA: TGTGCCAGCGGCGATCCCTCGTGGGCTAGCGTCACAGATACGCAGTATTTT
CDR3: CASGDPSWASVTDTQYF

V: TRBV7-2
size: NA
J: TRBJ2-7
D: TRBD2
DNA: TGTGCCAGCAGCTTATATTTTGCGGGGGGGTACTACAATGAGCAGTACTTC
CDR3: CASSLYFAGGYYNEQYF

V: TRBV20-1
size: few
J: TRBJ2-3
D: NA
DNA: TGCAGCGTCAAGCGCCGATCGGGGCGAATTCAGGGGAGAGATACGCAGTATTTT
CDR3: CSVKRRSGRIQGRDTQYF

V: TRBV20-1
size: NA
J: TRBJ2-5
D: TRBD2
DNA: TGCAGTGCTACTTTAGCGGGGCAAGAGACCCAGTACTTC
CDR3: CSATLAGQETQYF

V: TRBV7-2
size: NA
J: TRBJ2-2
D: NA
DNA: TGTGCCAGCAGCTTAGTCGGCCGAGGGGTGGCCGGGGAGCTGTTTTTT
CDR3: CASSLVGRGVAGELFF

V: TRBV12-3/TRBV12-4
size: many
J: TRBJ2-5
D: TRBD2
DNA: TGTGCCAGCAGTTTGGGACTAGCGGTCCAAGAGACCCAGTACTTC
CDR3: CASSLGLAVQETQYF

V: TRBV20-1
size: NA
J: TRBJ2-3
D: NA
DNA: TGCAGTGCTAGTTATAGGGGGGCCACAGATACGCAGTATTTT
CDR3: CSASYRGATDTQYF

V: TRBV4-1
size: NA
J: TRBJ2-5
D: NA
DNA: TGCGCCAGCAGCCTCAAAGAAGGCAGCGAAGAGACCCAGTCCTTC
CDR3: CASSLKEGSEETQSF

V: TRBV7-2
size: few
J: TRBJ2-2
D: NA
DNA: TGTGCCAGCAGCTCGCGGACTACTCCCGGGGAGCTGTTTTTT
CDR3: CASSSRTTPGELFF

V: TRBV7-3
size: NA
J: TRBJ2-7
D: TRBD2
DNA: TGTGCCAGCAGCCCGGGACTAGCGAACGAGCAGTACTTC
CDR3: CASSPGLANEQYF

V: TRBV12-3/TRBV12-4
size: few
J: TRBJ1-1
D: NA
DNA: TGTGCCAGCACCGCCGGGACCCGGGGCACTGAAGCTTTCTTT
CDR3: CASTAGTRGTEAFF

V: TRBV4-1
size: NA
J: TRBJ2-5
D: TRBD2
DNA: TGCGCCAGCAGCCTGATCCAACCGGGACTAGCGGGAGAGACCCAGTACTTC
CDR3: CASSLIQPGLAGETQYF

V: TRBV12-3/TRBV12-4
size: NA
J: TRBJ2-7
D: NA
DNA: TGTGCCAGCGCCAACTTGTACGAGCAGTACTTC
CDR3: CASANLYEQYF

V: TRBV4-3
size: few
J: TRBJ1-2
D: NA
DNA: TGCGCCAGCAGCCAAAGGATGGGGCACGGCTACACCTTC
CDR3: CASSQRMGHGYTF

V: TRBV20-1
size: few
J: TRBJ1-1
D: NA
DNA: TGCAGTGCCAGTAAGGACGGCCCCCCCCCTTTCTTT
CDR3: CSASKDGPPPFF

V: TRBV29-1
size: NA
J: TRBJ1-2
D: NA
DNA: TGCAGCGTTGAAGACAAGGGCACACCTCGCTATGGCTACACCTTC
CDR3: CSVEDKGTPRYGYTF